This T cell receptor beta chain was sequenced in a study of T-cell reconstitution after alpha-beta-depleted transplantation in children. It was with unique molecular identifiers that the TCRbeta library was prepared. One entry per CDR3 protein, called by TCRdb with MiXCR from the PCR reads. The profile covers roughly 100,000 distinct CDR3 sequences, with less than 6% appearing a single time and around 5.6% taken by the ten largest. The study's findings and limits: Reportedly, roughly two months post-transplant, alpha-beta T cells arose from several hundred expanded graft clones. A year had passed since transplant, and T-cell counts and diversity by then came mostly from newly produced T cells. The origin of high day-60 TCRbeta diversity in some patients lay in surviving recipient T cells and thymic progenitors.

CDR1 and CDR2 (germline): MGHRA, YSYEKL. The ends were cut back, 4 bases at V and 1 base at J, with 13 bases in the middle. The CDR3 has 15 amino acids. About this clonotype: Antigen unknown.

This TCR came from a female patient aged 2-9 years who had a stem cell transplant for Fanconi anemia, so the T cells may come from the graft donor. This specimen was PBMCs, mostly from graft donor cells, taken 60 days after TCRalphabeta/CD19-depleted stem cell transplant. This rearrangement joins TRBV4-1 to TRBJ1-1; D unresolved. The CDR3 spells CASSPLPGRNTEAFF. The DNA of the CDR3 is TGCGCCAGCAGCCCACTCCCTGGGCGGAACACTGAAGCTTTCTTT.